A selection of T cell receptor beta chains follows, all from one sample in a study of glioma-infiltrating T cells. TCRdb called the multiplex PCR reads again in MiXCR, with one record for every CDR3 protein. This table has fewer than 90,000 distinct CDR3 sequences, about 23% appearing once. Sequencing was performed on glioma tissue, nonneoplastic brain tissue, or PBMCs (not recorded which). The receptors were gathered from a human donor with low-grade glioma or glioblastoma, undergoing nonglioma brain surgery, or in good health (not recorded which). The conserved cysteine and the conserved F or W are not part of the CDR3 here. The D gene is left open where the match is weak. Where a row states a size, it is once, few, many or the class of an expanded clone; other rows omit it.

CDR3	D	size	J	V
ASSLNRGSSYYEQY	TRBD1	NA	TRBJ2-7	TRBV3-1
ASSLPGQLYEQY	TRBD1	many	TRBJ2-7	TRBV28
ASSLGGKRLSTEAF	NA	few	TRBJ1-1	TRBV5-1
ASSPPPGTSVYNEQF	TRBD2	NA	TRBJ2-1	TRBV12-3/TRBV12-4
ASSGVTTTGANEQF	NA	many	TRBJ2-1	TRBV4-1
ASSYGENSYEQY	NA	many	TRBJ2-7	TRBV6-6
ASSTGQLGEAF	NA	many	TRBJ1-1	TRBV6-1
ASSSLKFPDFYTEAF	NA	NA	TRBJ1-1	TRBV5-5
ASSPLEGEGGTEAF	NA	once	TRBJ1-1	TRBV5-4
ASSVAGVANTEAF	NA	NA	TRBJ1-1	TRBV9
ASSLSWVPDTQY	NA	many	TRBJ2-3	TRBV5-5
ASSLIGTSRRGDTQY	TRBD2	NA	TRBJ2-3	TRBV11-2
ASSPRDSRYEQY	NA	many	TRBJ2-7	TRBV4-1
ASSLFGETQY	NA	many	TRBJ2-5	TRBV7-9